Sequencing of this TCR beta chain was carried out in a study of long-term antiretroviral therapy in people with HIV (dated by TCRdb to between 2021 and 2024). Regarding the study in general: The earliest samples were collected about a decade before the 2015 WHO recommendation for immediate ART, when ART was typically delayed until CD4 counts fell. This retrospective serial study examined whether starting ART and sustained HIV suppression were associated with changes in the composition and diversity of the TRB repertoire in peripheral blood. A total of roughly 180 cryopreserved PBMC samples were contributed to the cohort by 30 adults with confirmed HIV infection, with samples collected serially over a mean of roughly six years (range 1-12). About a third of the roughly 30 participants with HIV were female. Test extractions of a monoclonal T-cell line alongside some 35 polyclonal samples showed no cross-contamination during QIAcube processing.

The V and J ends are trimmed by 3 bases and 7 bases, leaving 16 bases between them. CDR1 LNHDA and CDR2 SQIVND were looked up in the germline V gene (reference sequence). The CDR3 goes from the cysteine to the phenylalanine over 15 residues. Only the CDR3 region is kept as DNA, spanning 45 bases read in frame from base 1. What the research found in general, with its limitations: Expanded TRB clones identified before ART initiation dominated the repertoire across all time points, though the dominance fluctuated and decreased in many PLHIV after ART. Since PBMC availability was limited, sequencing covered only the TCR beta chain, with no alpha chain pairing. CDR3 length ranges in HIV repertoires were narrower than in controls, and network structure suggested an antigen-experienced repertoire with only a slight naive shift after ART. ART initiation was associated with a significant increase in TRB diversity, but diversity stayed significantly below transplant donor controls even after long-term ART. Samples dated from the mid-2000s to the late 2010s, and the ART regimens used may be less effective than current ones. Inferences about post-ART repertoire changes were limited because no data were available on ART adherence, viral resistance or therapy changes. Because pre-ART samples had limited cell numbers, unsorted PBMC were profiled rather than sorted CD4+ and CD8+ T cells.

Concerning this clone: Which antigen it targets is not known. No base-level quality is on record; no much larger clone is a single base apart.

The immunoSEQ hsTCRB v3.0 assay was used at survey level resolution to sequence the TRB variable region. The target sequencing depth for TRB was roughly 35,000-55,000 T-cell genomes per sample. TRB libraries were pooled and sequenced on an Illumina MiSeq using a v3 150-cycle kit. Per the source publication's procedure: Repertoire analysis was run in R within a reproducible Nextflow workflow that covered QC, data transformation and analysis. LymphoSeq2, an R package for exploring AIRR-Seq data, was used to implement the custom analyses. A handful of samples yielding fewer than 5000 total TRB sequences were excluded, leaving approximately 190 analyzed HIV repertoires. Among the approximately 180 retained HIV repertoires, some 60 were collected before ART initiation and roughly 130 were collected after ART initiation. Repertoires were downsampled to 5000 TRB nucleotide sequences, and summary statistics were averaged over 100 downsampling iterations. The analysis kept only TRB sequences whose CDR3 regions were at least seven amino acids long. Diversity was measured with a Shannon entropy-derived clonality score and the Gini coefficient. In the repertoire networks, any two of the top 5000 CDR3 amino acid sequences were linked whenever the two sequences differed by an edit distance of one. Antigen specificity groups and MHC restriction were predicted for TRB CDR3 amino acid sequences with GLIPH2. CDR3 amino acid sequences were matched against VDJdb and McPAS-TCR to flag known CMV, EBV, HIV or tissue antigen associations. Pre-ART, post-ART and control groups were compared with Wilcoxon signed-rank tests and Holm-Bonferroni correction. Not all clones reach the TCRdb copy of this immuneACCESS table, which keeps in-frame sequences only. Checked studies attribute under half of the gap to unresolved V genes and leave the rest unexplained. The DNA was the basis for D and trimming; V, J and clone size are from that table. In all, the sample holds over 10,000 clones, and 60% to 80% of those were seen once. Jointly, the top ten make up under 25% of the sample.

To be included, a participant needed at least one PBMC sample from before ART initiation plus at least two post-ART samples. All participants with HIV were treated in the United States of America. Before DNA extraction, cryopreserved samples containing roughly 0.9-11 million PBMC were thawed and washed. At the time of the earliest PBMC sample, participants with HIV were aged between roughly 20 and 55 years. PBMC samples from each participant spanned 1-4 timepoints before ART initiation and 2-8 timepoints after ART initiation, with a median of 7 samples. Serial HIV viral load, CD4+ T-cell count, ART history and demographic data were obtained for every participant. Using a Qiagen kit on a QIAcube, genomic DNA was extracted from unsorted PBMC, with samples processed in batches of 12.

The chain is encoded by TRBV19 joined to TRBJ1-5; the D gene lacks a confident call. Sequencing used unsorted PBMCs, obtained 0.5 years before starting antiretroviral therapy. The source of this sequence is a woman aged 40 to 55 with HIV. The nucleotide sequence reads as follows: TGTGCCAGTAGTATCATCGATGTATCGCGGCAGCCCCAGCATTTT. Translation gives CASSIIDVSRQPQHF.